The next 12 T cell receptor beta chains were all read from a single sample in a study of PD-L1 blockade in urothelial cancer. The table came from immunoSEQ multiplex PCR; TCRdb's copy has only in-frame clones and leaves some out. The table shows 35,000 to 50,000 clones, with 88% occurring only once. The sequences come from PBMCs, collected around atezolizumab (anti-PD-L1) treatment. These receptors originate from a woman aged 60 to 75 with urothelial cancer.

The count of this clone is one. The chain recombines TRBV5-1 with TRBJ2-3, with 7 bases aligning to TRBD1. Unmatched junction bases numbered 5, after V lost 5 bases and J lost 2 bases. The CDR3 is 14 residues long. Germline V gene lookup returns CDR1 SGHRS and CDR2 YFSETQ. CDR3 region: CASSTGTVTDTQYF. The DNA for the CDR3 is TGCGCCAGCAGTACCGGGACAGTCACAGATACGCAGTATTTT.

J is TRBJ1-6 and V is TRBV5-1; D is uncertain. Germline assignment: CDR1 SGHRS and CDR2 YFSETQ. The V end lost 1 base, the J end lost 0 bases, and 8 bases lay between the germline ends. The CDR3 is made up of 16 amino acids. The CDR3 DNA is TGCGCCAGCAGCTTGAACGGGTTCTCCTATAATTCACCCCTCCACTTT. Translated: CASSLNGFSYNSPLHF.

The V gene is TRBV7-9, the J gene TRBJ1-6; tentative D call: TRBD1 (5 bases). Trimming took 1 base from V and 9 from J, leaving 16 bases between them. Germline V gene lookup returns CDR1 SEHNR and CDR2 FQNEAQ (reference sequence). The CDR3 runs to 16 residues. As DNA, the CDR3 is TGTGCCAGCAGCTTAGAGCAGGCAGGGTTTGGTTCACCCCTCCACTTT. Translated: CASSLEQAGFGSPLHF.

The chain uses TRBV27 and TRBJ1-1; 11 bases map to TRBD1. The CDR3 consists of 19 residues. Per germline, CDR1 MNHEY and CDR2 SMNVEV (reference sequence). Unmatched junction bases numbered 11, after V lost 0 bases and J lost 2 bases. CDR3 loop: CASSLSFGQGARVNTEAFF. In DNA form, the CDR3 reads TGTGCCAGCAGTTTATCGTTTGGACAGGGGGCCAGGGTAAACACTGAAGCTTTCTTT.

The chain employs TRBV6-5 and TRBJ1-2; D call uncertain. Germline V lookup: CDR1 MNHEY, CDR2 SVGAGI. Trimming left V 2 bases short and J 2 bases short, with 6 bases between. This CDR3 contains 13 residues. The CDR3 nucleotides are TGTGCCAGCAGTTACAGGAGAAACTATGGCTACACCTTC. Translation gives CASSYRRNYGYTF.

This clone was seen once. J is TRBJ2-7 and V is TRBV27, with 8 nucleotides matching TRBD2. Germline lookup yields CDR1 MNHEY and CDR2 SMNVEV (reference sequence). Losses at the gene ends were 4 bases for V and 8 bases for J; bases not matched to a gene: 19. The CDR3 is 17 amino acids. The CDR3 spells CASSSTKLAAESMKQYF. Written as DNA, the CDR3 is TGTGCCAGCAGTTCGACGAAACTAGCGGCTGAGAGTATGAAGCAGTACTTC.

This clone has only a few counts. The CDR3 nucleotides read TGTGCCAGCAGCCGGGACAGTTTAAAGACGAACTATGGCTACACCTTC. Translation gives CASSRDSLKTNYGYTF. This rearrangement joins TRBV7-2 to TRBJ1-2; 7 positions agree with TRBD1. The CDR3 length is 16 residues. J lost 2 bases, V lost 5 bases, and 11 bases had no gene match. The germline V gene encodes CDR1 SGHTA and CDR2 FQGNSA.

The chain is built from TRBV19 and TRBJ2-7; possibly TRBD2 for D (6 bases). Germline V CDR1 and CDR2: LNHDA, SQIVND (reference sequence). V lost 10 bases and J 4 bases, leaving 14 bases between the germline ends. The CDR3 has 12 residues. The CDR3 region has the DNA TGTGCCACCTCGGCTGGGGGGTACGAGCAGTACTTC. This gives the protein CATSAGGYEQYF.

This CDR3 reads CASSLGPEGYEQYF. In nucleotides, the CDR3 is TGTGCCAGCAGCTTGGGACCGGAGGGCTACGAGCAGTACTTC. The chain uses TRBV5-5 and TRBJ2-7; possible D gene TRBD2, 6 bases. The ends were cut back, 0 bases at V and 3 bases at J, with 10 bases in the middle. This CDR3 spans 14 amino acids. The germline gives CDR1 SGHKS, CDR2 YYEKEE (reference sequence).

This clone showed up many times. The chain uses TRBV7-3 and TRBJ2-5; 13 nucleotides align to TRBD2. This CDR3 comprises 17 residues. CDR1 and CDR2 (germline): SGHTA, FQGTGA. J gave up 5 bases and V 5 bases, and 11 bases lay outside the gene matches. CDR3 DNA sequence: TGTGCCAGCAGCGAGGGACTAGCGGGGCTTAGTGGGGAGACCCAGTACTTC. This gives the protein CASSEGLAGLSGETQYF.

This chain joins TRBV29-1 and TRBJ2-7, with D perhaps TRBD1 (6 bases). Germline V gives CDR1 SQVTM, CDR2 ANQGSEA. CDR3 length equals 14 residues. V lost 4 bases and J 0 bases, leaving 13 bases between the germline ends. CDR3 in amino acids: CSVAGDSSSYEQYF. CDR3 in DNA: TGCAGCGTTGCAGGGGATAGTAGCTCCTACGAGCAGTACTTC.

The V and J genes are TRBV25-1 and TRBJ2-3, with a possible D match to TRBD1 (5 bases). The CDR3 is made up of 14 amino acids. Trimming stripped 8 bases from V and 1 base from J, with 13 bases between. Germline CDR1 reads MGHDK; CDR2 reads SYGVNS. The CDR3 reads CASGRGLGTDTQYF. The CDR3 DNA sequence: TGTGCCAGCGGAAGGGGATTGGGCACAGATACGCAGTATTTT.